Sequencing of this T cell receptor beta chain was carried out in a study of cytomegalovirus exposure and HLA in healthy donors. Overall study context: The 110 or so validation repertoires used a platform that matched the one used for the 550 to 800 first-cohort repertoires, as a later analysis reported. General study findings and limits: CMV antigen specificity of a few CMV-associated chains was confirmed in vitro. Reports showed the classifier diagnosing cytomegalovirus status with high specificity and sensitivity.

The table came from immunoSEQ multiplex PCR; TCRdb's copy has only in-frame clones and leaves some out. The sample includes a few hundred thousand clones, 75% to 90% of them seen just once. Trimming took off 1 base at V and 2 bases at J, with 3 bases between the two ends. This CDR3 is 13 amino acids long. Germline V CDR1 and CDR2: LGHNT, FRNRAP. With respect to this clone: Its antigen is not identified.

Sequenced material: PBMCs. The clonotype comes from a woman aged 30 to 39 in good health and CMV-seropositive. The J gene is TRBJ2-1, the V gene TRBV12-5; no firm D call. The CDR3 DNA is TGTGCTAGTGGTTTGGGCACCTACAATGAGCAGTTCTTC. This codes for CASGLGTYNEQFF.